This is a list of T cell receptor beta chains from one sample in a study of neurological immune-mediated disorders. MiXCR, applied by TCRdb to the 5' RACE reads, yields one record per CDR3 protein. The sample has some 60,000 distinct CDR3 sequences; roughly 10% are singletons. The sample comprised PBMCs. The receptors come from a man aged 25-45 years in good health. The conserved cysteine and the conserved F or W are not part of the CDR3 here. Each record gives: V gene, J gene, CDR3 protein.

TRBV12-3/TRBV12-4	TRBJ1-1	ASSQLRTEAF
TRBV11-2	TRBJ2-7	ASSRQAGGHAEQY
TRBV7-9	TRBJ2-3	ASSLKLAWKGDTQY
TRBV15	TRBJ1-4	ATNPGRGATNEKLF
TRBV5-1	TRBJ2-7	ASSLIQGYEQY
TRBV11-2	TRBJ2-6	ASSLNLGHSGANVLT
TRBV28	TRBJ1-1	ASRTKMNTEAF
TRBV7-7	TRBJ2-2	ASSLTDRANTGELF
TRBV11-2	TRBJ2-7	ASSLEGRGGYEQY
TRBV29-1	TRBJ2-3	SVEITDTQY
TRBV3-1	TRBJ2-7	ASRPGTGLYEQY
TRBV28	TRBJ2-1	AIREPTYNEQF
TRBV29-1	TRBJ2-7	SVADSSGSYEQY
TRBV7-6	TRBJ2-5	ASSLMSISFQETQY
TRBV2	TRBJ2-5	ASTVGETQY
TRBV27	TRBJ2-1	ASSSGRGLEQF
TRBV7-2	TRBJ2-3	ASSLGLEPDTQY
TRBV6-6	TRBJ2-7	ASSYSSGGAYEQY
TRBV9	TRBJ1-6	ASSIPGFGDSPLH
TRBV6-2/TRBV6-3	TRBJ2-3	ASSYRLQGAQTDTQY
TRBV5-5	TRBJ2-7	ASSSPDYFSYEQY